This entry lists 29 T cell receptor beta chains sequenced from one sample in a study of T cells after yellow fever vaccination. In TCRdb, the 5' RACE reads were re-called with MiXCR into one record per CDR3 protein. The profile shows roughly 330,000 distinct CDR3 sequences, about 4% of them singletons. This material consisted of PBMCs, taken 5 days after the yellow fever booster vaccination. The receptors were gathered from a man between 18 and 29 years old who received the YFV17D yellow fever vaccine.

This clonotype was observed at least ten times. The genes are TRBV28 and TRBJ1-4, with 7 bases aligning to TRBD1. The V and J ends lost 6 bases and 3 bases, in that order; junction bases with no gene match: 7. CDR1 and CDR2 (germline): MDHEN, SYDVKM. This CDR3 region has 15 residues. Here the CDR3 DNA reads TGTGCCAGCAGCCAACAGGGGTCGGCTAATGAAAAACTGTTTTTT. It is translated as CASSQQGSANEKLFF.

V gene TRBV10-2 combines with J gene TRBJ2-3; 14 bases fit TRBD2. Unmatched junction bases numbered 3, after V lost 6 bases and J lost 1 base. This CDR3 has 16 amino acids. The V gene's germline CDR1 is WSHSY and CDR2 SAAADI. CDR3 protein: CASRKTSGGGTDTQYF. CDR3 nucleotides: TGCGCCAGCAGGAAGACTAGCGGGGGGGGCACAGATACGCAGTATTTT.

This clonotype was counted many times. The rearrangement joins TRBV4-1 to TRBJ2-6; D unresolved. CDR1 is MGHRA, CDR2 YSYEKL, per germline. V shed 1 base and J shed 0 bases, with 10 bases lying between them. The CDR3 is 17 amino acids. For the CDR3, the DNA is TGCGCCAGCAGCCAAGTCAGCCCGATCTCTGGGGCCAACGTCCTGACTTTC. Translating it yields CASSQVSPISGANVLTF.

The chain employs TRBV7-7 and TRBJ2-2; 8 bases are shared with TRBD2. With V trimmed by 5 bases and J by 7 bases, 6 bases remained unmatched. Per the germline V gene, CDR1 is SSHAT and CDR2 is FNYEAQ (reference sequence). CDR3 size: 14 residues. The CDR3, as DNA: TGTGCCAGCAGCCCAACCGGGGGGGACGGGGAGCTGTTTTTT. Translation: CASSPTGGDGELFF.

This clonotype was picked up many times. The CDR3, as DNA: TGTGCCACCAGCAGAGAAGAGGTTGCAGATACGCAGTATTTT. Its translation: CATSREEVADTQYF. The rearrangement links TRBV15 to TRBJ2-3; D call uncertain. The CDR3 has 14 amino acids. Between the trimmed V and J ends, which lost 0 bases and 4 bases, there was a span of 8 bases. Germline values: CDR1 LNHNV, CDR2 YYDKDF (reference sequence).

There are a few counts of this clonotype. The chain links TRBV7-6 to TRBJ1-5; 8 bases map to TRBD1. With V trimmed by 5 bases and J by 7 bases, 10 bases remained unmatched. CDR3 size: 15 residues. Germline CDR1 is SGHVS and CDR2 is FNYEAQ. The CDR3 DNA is TGTGCCAGCAGCCAAATGACAGGGGTAAACCAGCCCCAGCATTTT. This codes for CASSQMTGVNQPQHF. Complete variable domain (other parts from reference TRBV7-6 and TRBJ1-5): GAGVSQSPRYKVTKRGQDVALRCDPISGHVSLYWYRQALGQGPEFLTYFNYEAQQDKSGLPNDRFSAERPEGSISTLTIQRTEQRDSAMYRCASSQMTGVNQPQHFGDGTRLSIL.

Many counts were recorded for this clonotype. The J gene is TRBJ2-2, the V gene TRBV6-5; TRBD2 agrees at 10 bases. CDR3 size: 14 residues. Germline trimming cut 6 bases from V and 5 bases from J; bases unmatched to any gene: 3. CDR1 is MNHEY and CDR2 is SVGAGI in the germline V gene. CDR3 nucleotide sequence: TGTGCCAGCAGGGGACTAGCGTTAACCGGGGAGCTGTTTTTT. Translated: CASRGLALTGELFF.

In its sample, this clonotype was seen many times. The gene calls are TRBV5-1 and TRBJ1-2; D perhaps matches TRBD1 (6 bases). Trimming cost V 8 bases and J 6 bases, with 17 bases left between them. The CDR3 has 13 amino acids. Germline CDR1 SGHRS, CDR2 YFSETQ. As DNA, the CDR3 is TGCGCCAGTTCGATACAGGGAGGCGATGGCTACACCTTC. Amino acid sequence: CASSIQGGDGYTF.

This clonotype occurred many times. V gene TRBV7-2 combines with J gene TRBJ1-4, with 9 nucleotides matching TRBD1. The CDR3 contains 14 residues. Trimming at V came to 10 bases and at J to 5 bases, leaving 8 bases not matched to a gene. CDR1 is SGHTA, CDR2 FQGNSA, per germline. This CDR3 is CATRSGQGNEKLFF. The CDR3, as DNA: TGTGCCACAAGATCGGGACAGGGAAATGAAAAACTGTTTTTT.

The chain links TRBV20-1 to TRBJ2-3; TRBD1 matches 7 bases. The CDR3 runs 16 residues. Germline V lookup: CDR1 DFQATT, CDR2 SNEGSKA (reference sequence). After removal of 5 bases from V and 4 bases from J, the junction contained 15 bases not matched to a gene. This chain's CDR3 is CSAHGGTGVKADTQYF. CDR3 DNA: TGCAGTGCTCATGGGGGAACAGGGGTGAAGGCAGATACGCAGTATTTT.

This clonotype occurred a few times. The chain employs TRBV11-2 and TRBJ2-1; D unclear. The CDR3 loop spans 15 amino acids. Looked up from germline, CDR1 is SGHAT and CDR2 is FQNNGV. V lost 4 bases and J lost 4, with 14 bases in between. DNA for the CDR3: TGTGCCAGCAGCTCCCCGATGGGCAGGTACAATGAGCAGTTCTTC. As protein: CASSSPMGRYNEQFF. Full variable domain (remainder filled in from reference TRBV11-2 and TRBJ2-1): EAGVAQSPRYKIIEKRQSVAFWCNPISGHATLYWYQQILGQGPKLLIQFQNNGVVDDSQLPKDRFSAERLKGVDSTLKIQPAKLEDSAVYLCASSSPMGRYNEQFFGPGTRLTVL.

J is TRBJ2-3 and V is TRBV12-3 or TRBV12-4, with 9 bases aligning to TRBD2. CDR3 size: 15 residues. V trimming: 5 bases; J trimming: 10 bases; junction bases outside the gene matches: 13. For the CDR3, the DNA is TGTGCCAGCAGTCCGCCCGCGGGGGGGCCCCTTGCGCAGTATTTT. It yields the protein CASSPPAGGPLAQYF.

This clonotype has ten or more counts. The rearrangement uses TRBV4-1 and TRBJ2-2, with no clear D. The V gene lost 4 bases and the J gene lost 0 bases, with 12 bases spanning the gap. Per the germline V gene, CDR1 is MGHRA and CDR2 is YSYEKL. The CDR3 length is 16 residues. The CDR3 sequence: CASSPTVGPNTGELFF. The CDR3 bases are TGCGCCAGCAGCCCCACCGTGGGCCCGAACACCGGGGAGCTGTTTTTT.

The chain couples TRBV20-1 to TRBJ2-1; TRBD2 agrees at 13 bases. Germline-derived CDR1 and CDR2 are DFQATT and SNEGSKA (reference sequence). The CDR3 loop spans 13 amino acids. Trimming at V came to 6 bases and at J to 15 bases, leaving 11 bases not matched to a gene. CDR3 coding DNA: TGCAGTGCCAGTAGGGGACTAGCGGGGAGACTGTTCTTC. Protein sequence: CSASRGLAGRLFF.

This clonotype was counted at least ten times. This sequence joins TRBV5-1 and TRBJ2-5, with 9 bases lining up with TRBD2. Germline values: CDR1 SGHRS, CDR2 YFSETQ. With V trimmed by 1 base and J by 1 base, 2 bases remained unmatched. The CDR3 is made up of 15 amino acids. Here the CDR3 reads CASSLLRGGQETQYF. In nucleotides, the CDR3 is TGCGCCAGCAGCTTGTTGCGGGGGGGCCAAGAGACCCAGTACTTC.

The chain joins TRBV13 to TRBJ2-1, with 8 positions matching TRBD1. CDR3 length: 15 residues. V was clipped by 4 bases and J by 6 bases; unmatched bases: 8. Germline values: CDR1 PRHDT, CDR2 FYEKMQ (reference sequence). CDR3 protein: CASSSQGARGNEQFF. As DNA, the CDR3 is TGTGCCAGCAGCTCTCAGGGGGCGCGGGGCAATGAGCAGTTCTTC.

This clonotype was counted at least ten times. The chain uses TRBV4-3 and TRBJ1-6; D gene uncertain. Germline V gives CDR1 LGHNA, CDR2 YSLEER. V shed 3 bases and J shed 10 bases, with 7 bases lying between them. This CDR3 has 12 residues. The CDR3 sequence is CASSQRWSPLHF. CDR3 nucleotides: TGCGCCAGCAGCCAGCGCTGGTCACCCCTCCACTTT.

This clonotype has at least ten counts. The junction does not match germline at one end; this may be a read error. CDR3 sequence reads: CASSLNTLGLFKVF. In nucleotides, the CDR3 is TGTGCCAGCAGCTTAAACACCCTGGGCCTATTCAAGGTATTC. V is TRBV5-4 and J is TRBJ2-1; D is unresolved. The CDR3 totals 14 residues. Per germline, CDR1 SGHNT and CDR2 YYREEE (reference sequence). Based on the CDR3 plus reference TRBV5-4 and TRBJ2-1, the full variable domain is ETGVTQSPTHLIKTRGQQVTLRCSSQSGHNTVSWYQQALGQGPQFIFQYYREEENGRGNFPPRFSGLQFPNYSSELNVNALELDDSALYLCASSLNTLGLFKVFGPGTRLTVL.

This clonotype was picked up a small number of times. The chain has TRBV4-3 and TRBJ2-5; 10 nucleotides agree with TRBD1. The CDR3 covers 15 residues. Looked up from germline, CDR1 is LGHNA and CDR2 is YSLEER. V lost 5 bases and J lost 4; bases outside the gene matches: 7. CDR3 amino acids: CASSADRGLGETQYF. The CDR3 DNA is TGCGCCAGCAGCGCAGACAGGGGGCTGGGAGAGACCCAGTACTTC.

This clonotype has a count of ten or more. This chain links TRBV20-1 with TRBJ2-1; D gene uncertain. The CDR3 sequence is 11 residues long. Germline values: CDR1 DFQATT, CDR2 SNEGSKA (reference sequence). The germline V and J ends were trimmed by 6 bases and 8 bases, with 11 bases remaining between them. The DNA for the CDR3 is TGCAGTGCAAAATCGGCGGATGAGCAGTTCTTC. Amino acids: CSAKSADEQFF.

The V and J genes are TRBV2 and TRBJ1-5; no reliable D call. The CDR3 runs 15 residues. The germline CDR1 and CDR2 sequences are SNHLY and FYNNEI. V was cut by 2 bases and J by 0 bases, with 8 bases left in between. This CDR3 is CASSENSLSNQPQHF. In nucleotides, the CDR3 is TGTGCCAGCAGTGAAAACAGCCTTAGCAATCAGCCCCAGCATTTT.

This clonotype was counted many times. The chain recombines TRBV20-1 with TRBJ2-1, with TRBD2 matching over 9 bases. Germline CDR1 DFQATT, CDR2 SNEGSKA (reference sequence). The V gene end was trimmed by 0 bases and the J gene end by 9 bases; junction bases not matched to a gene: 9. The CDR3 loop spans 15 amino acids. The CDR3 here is CSARDQGLAGVEQFF. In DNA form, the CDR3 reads TGCAGTGCTAGAGATCAGGGACTAGCAGGTGTTGAGCAGTTCTTC.

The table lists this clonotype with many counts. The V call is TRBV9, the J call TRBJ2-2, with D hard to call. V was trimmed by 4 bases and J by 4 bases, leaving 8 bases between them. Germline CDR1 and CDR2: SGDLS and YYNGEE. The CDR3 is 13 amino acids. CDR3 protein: CASSQTLTGELFF. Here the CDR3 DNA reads TGTGCCAGCAGCCAGACCCTCACCGGGGAGCTGTTTTTT.

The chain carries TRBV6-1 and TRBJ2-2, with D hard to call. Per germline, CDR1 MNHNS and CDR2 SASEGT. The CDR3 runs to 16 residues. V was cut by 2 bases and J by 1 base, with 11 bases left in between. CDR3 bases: TGTGCCAGCAGTGAACTTAGGCCAGAGAACACCGGGGAGCTGTTTTTT. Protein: CASSELRPENTGELFF.

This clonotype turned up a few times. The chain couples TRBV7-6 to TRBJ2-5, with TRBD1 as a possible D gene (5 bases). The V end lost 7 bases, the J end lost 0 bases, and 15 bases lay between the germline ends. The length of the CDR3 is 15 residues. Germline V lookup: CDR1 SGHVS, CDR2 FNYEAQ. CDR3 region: CASTELRGYQETQYF. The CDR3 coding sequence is TGTGCCAGCACCGAATTAAGGGGTTACCAAGAGACCCAGTACTTC.

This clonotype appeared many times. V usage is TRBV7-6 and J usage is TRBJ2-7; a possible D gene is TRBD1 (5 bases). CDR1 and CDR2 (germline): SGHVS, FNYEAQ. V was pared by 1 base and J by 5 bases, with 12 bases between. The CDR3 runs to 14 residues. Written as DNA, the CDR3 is TGTGCCAGCAGCTTAGGGGGCGTCCTAAACGAGCAGTACGTC. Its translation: CASSLGGVLNEQYV.

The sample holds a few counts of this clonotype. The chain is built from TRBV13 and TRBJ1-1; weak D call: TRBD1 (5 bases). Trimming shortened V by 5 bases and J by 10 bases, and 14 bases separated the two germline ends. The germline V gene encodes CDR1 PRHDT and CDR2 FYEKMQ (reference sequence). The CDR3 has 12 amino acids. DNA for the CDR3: TGTGCCAGCAGCCCATCGGGGGACCGAGCTTTCTTT. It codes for CASSPSGDRAFF.

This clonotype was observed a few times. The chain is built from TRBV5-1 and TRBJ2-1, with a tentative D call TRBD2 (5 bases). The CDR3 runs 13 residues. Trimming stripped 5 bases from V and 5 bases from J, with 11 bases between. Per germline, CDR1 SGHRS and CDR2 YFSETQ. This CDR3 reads CASSPGFNNEQFF. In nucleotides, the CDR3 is TGCGCCAGCAGTCCGGGGTTCAACAATGAGCAGTTCTTC.

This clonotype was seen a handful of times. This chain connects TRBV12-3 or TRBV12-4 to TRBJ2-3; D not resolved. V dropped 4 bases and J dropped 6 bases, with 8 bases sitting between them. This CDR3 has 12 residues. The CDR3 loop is CASSYLPDTQYF. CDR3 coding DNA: TGTGCCAGCAGTTACCTCCCCGATACGCAGTATTTT.